The rows below give T cell receptor beta chains drawn from one sample of a study of T cell responses to AZD1222 COVID-19 vaccine. TCRdb's copy holds only in-frame clones and misses some; the assay was immunoSEQ multiplex PCR. The sample shows 80,000 to 130,000 clones, roughly nine tenths of them seen only once. Sequencing was performed on peripheral blood, taken on day 0 of AZD1222 vaccination. These receptors came from an adult in good health. Both conserved end residues are part of each CDR3. The D gene is left open where the match is weak. A row's size may be missing; if present it is once, few, many or a size class.

v_call	d_call	clone_size	j_call	cdr3_aa	cdr3_nt
TRBV7-9	NA	NA	TRBJ2-7	CASSLGRGMYEQYF	TGTGCCAGCAGCTTAGGTCGCGGGATGTACGAGCAGTACTTC
TRBV30	NA	NA	TRBJ2-2	CAGNLVAPRTGELFF	TGTGCCGGAAATCTAGTCGCCCCCCGCACCGGGGAGCTGTTTTTT
TRBV7-2	NA	NA	TRBJ2-7	CASSLVTSGREQYF	TGTGCCAGCAGCTTAGTGACTAGTGGTCGCGAGCAGTACTTC
TRBV10-3	NA	NA	TRBJ1-1	CAISEQIAQGDLAFF	TGTGCCATCAGTGAGCAGATAGCCCAAGGGGATTTGGCTTTCTTT
TRBV5-1	TRBD1	NA	TRBJ1-4	CASSSDRGSEKLFF	TGCGCCAGCAGCTCCGACAGGGGGAGCGAAAAACTGTTTTTT
TRBV27	TRBD1	NA	TRBJ1-2	CASSLLVRGTGSNYGYTF	TGTGCCAGCAGTTTATTAGTCCGAGGGACAGGGTCTAACTATGGCTACACCTTC
TRBV5-4	NA	NA	TRBJ1-4	CASSSTGVNEKLFF	TGTGCCAGCAGCTCGACGGGGGTAAATGAAAAACTGTTTTTT
TRBV18	NA	NA	TRBJ2-2	CASSGTDTGELFF	TGTGCCAGCTCAGGGACGGACACCGGGGAGCTGTTTTTT
TRBV6-5	NA	NA	TRBJ1-1	CASSYGQTNTEAFF	TGTGCCAGCAGTTACGGCCAGACGAACACTGAAGCTTTCTTT
TRBV5-1	NA	NA	TRBJ1-5	CASSLDGEGNQPQHF	TGCGCCAGCAGCTTGGACGGGGAGGGCAATCAGCCCCAGCATTTT
TRBV6-5	NA	NA	TRBJ2-2	CASHRQTNTGELFF	TGTGCCAGTCACCGACAGACGAACACCGGGGAGCTGTTTTTT
TRBV7-2	TRBD2	NA	TRBJ2-1	CASSLDGRAGNEQFF	TGTGCCAGCAGCTTAGACGGGAGGGCCGGGAATGAGCAGTTCTTC
TRBV19	TRBD1	NA	TRBJ2-2	CASSMWGWQGAFTGELFF	TGTGCCAGTAGTATGTGGGGCTGGCAGGGGGCATTTACCGGGGAGCTGTTTTTT
TRBV11-3	NA	NA	TRBJ1-4	CASSRDMVGEKLFF	TGTGCCAGCAGCCGGGACATGGTTGGTGAAAAACTGTTTTTT
TRBV6-1	NA	NA	TRBJ1-2	CASSEGTFSYGYTF	TGTGCCAGCAGTGAGGGGACATTTTCCTATGGCTACACCTTC
TRBV5-1	NA	NA	TRBJ2-1	CASSLDGSSSYNEQFF	TGCGCCAGCAGCTTGGATGGGTCTAGCTCCTACAATGAGCAGTTCTTC
TRBV10-3	TRBD1	NA	TRBJ2-2	CAISEGQGVTGELFF	TGTGCCATCAGTGAGGGACAGGGTGTAACCGGGGAGCTGTTTTTT
TRBV5-1	NA	NA	TRBJ1-4	CASSLDDRRMKKLFF	TGCGCCAGCAGCTTGGACGACCGAAGAATGAAAAAACTGTTTTTT
TRBV10-3	NA	NA	TRBJ1-2	CAISEFLVSYGYTF	TGTGCCATCAGTGAGTTCCTGGTCTCCTATGGCTACACCTTC
TRBV5-1	NA	once	TRBJ2-1	CASSLAGGASYNEQFF	TGCGCCAGCAGCTTGGCGGGGGGCGCGTCCTACAATGAGCAGTTCTTC
TRBV29-1	TRBD1	once	TRBJ2-2	CSVAVRGLGTGELFF	TGCAGCGTTGCCGTCAGGGGGCTCGGGACCGGGGAGCTGTTTTTT
TRBV19	NA	NA	TRBJ1-5	CASSITEHSNQPQHF	TGTGCCAGTAGTATAACGGAACACTCGAATCAGCCCCAGCATTTT
TRBV6-2/TRBV6-3	TRBD2	few	TRBJ2-4	CASSSFIRLAGELMAKNIQYF	TGTGCCAGCAGTTCCTTCATCCGACTAGCGGGGGAGTTAATGGCCAAAAACATTCAGTACTTC
TRBV30	NA	NA	TRBJ2-2	CAWSEPLNTGELFF	TGTGCCTGGTCCGAACCCCTAAACACCGGGGAGCTGTTTTTT
TRBV6-5	TRBD1	NA	TRBJ1-1	CASHGTGEDWLGAFF	TGTGCCAGCCATGGGACAGGGGAGGATTGGTTGGGAGCTTTCTTT
TRBV18	NA	once	TRBJ2-3	CASTTTAQAQYF	TGTGCCAGCACCACCACGGCTCAGGCGCAGTATTTT
TRBV10-3	TRBD2	NA	TRBJ2-5	CAISGGNLAGVTETQYF	TGTGCCATCAGTGGGGGTAATCTAGCGGGAGTGACTGAGACCCAGTACTTC
TRBV7-6	NA	NA	TRBJ2-5	CASSFARQETQYF	TGTGCCAGCAGCTTTGCCAGACAAGAGACCCAGTACTTC
TRBV6-6	NA	NA	TRBJ2-7	CAVRDNTYEQYF	TGTGCCGTTCGGGACAACACCTACGAGCAGTACTTC